This T cell receptor beta chain appears in the sequencing data of a study of cytomegalovirus exposure and HLA in healthy donors. Use of 60 Vbeta and 13 Jbeta primers characterized the PCR. TCRdb keeps only in-frame clones here, not all; method: immunoSEQ multiplex PCR. Altogether roughly 100,000 clones are present, approximately 80% being singletons, with the ten largest covering roughly 1.2%. The CDR3 loop spans 15 amino acids. V lost 6 bases and J lost 3, with 18 bases in between. Germline V gene lookup returns CDR1 ENHRY and CDR2 SYGVKD. As to this clone: Its antigen is undetermined.

The study's findings and limits: Most TCR beta V segments were productive about 87% or about 30% of the time in an earlier analysis.

The rearrangement joins TRBV10-3 to TRBJ2-7, with D possibly matching TRBD1 (8 bases). The receptor's source is a man between 25 and 39 years old in good health and CMV-seronegative. The specimen was PBMCs. The CDR3 here is CAIRGGSGTGYEQYF. CDR3 DNA: TGTGCCATCAGGGGAGGGTCCGGGACAGGCTACGAGCAGTACTTC.